This T cell receptor (beta chain) was captured by sequencing in a study of tumor-infiltrating lymphocytes in primary liver carcinoma. Across the whole study: Samples had roughly 3.65 to 7.5 million productive TCRbeta reads, comparable between tissue types.

Of note for this clonotype: The antigen remains undetermined. Mismatch with germline at one junction end may stem from a read error.

The source material, roughly 18-33 mg of unsorted bulk tissue, was used to co-extract RNA and DNA. Resection treated the patients' primary liver carcinoma. A constant-region primer served to make TCR beta cDNA from roughly 500 ng total RNA. What produced the TCR beta libraries was three nested multiplex PCR rounds using slightly modified ARM-PCR. TRBV1-TRBV30 forward primers paired with a C-beta reverse primer were used in the first two PCR rounds, which ran 9 to 10 cycles each. One entry per CDR3 protein results from TCRdb running MiXCR on the multiplex PCR reads. The data hold about 200,000 distinct CDR3 sequences, with just under 85% observed a single time. Study conclusions and caveats: The overlap of tumor-adjacent and tumor-blood pairs was smaller than that of tumor region pairs.

The CDR3 has 16 residues. CDR1 and CDR2 (germline): SGHDN, FVKESK. The TCR originated in a man aged 35 to 55 with primary liver carcinoma and hepatitis B virus infection. Sequencing was carried out using tumor tissue from primary liver carcinoma. The chain carries TRBV14 and TRBJ2-1; 11 nucleotides align to TRBD2. The CDR3 coding sequence is TGCGCCAGCAGTGTCGTAGCGGGAGGGGTAAACGATGAGCAGTTCTTC. Its translation is CASSVVAGGVNDEQFF. The whole variable domain, filled in from reference TRBV14 and TRBJ2-1, reads EAGVTQFPSHSVIEKGQTVTLRCDPISGHDNLYWYRRVMGKEIKFLLHFVKESKQDESGMPNNRFLAERTGGTYSTLKVQPAELEDSGVYFCASSVVAGGVNDEQFFGPGTRLTVL.